These 4 T cell receptor beta chains share one sample of origin, sequenced in a study of T-cell reconstitution after alpha-beta-depleted transplantation in children. The TCRbeta library was prepared with unique molecular identifiers. TCRdb reanalysed the PCR reads using MiXCR and keeps one entry per CDR3 protein. The sample has roughly 790,000 distinct CDR3 sequences, roughly 15% seen once. Sample: PBMCs, mostly from graft donor cells, taken 360 days after TCRalphabeta/CD19-depleted stem cell transplant. The receptors stem from a male patient between 5 and 17 years old who had a stem cell transplant for acute lymphoblastic leukemia, so the T cells may come from the graft donor.

This clonotype was picked up a small number of times. J is TRBJ1-5 and V is TRBV10-3; D is possibly TRBD1 (6 bases). CDR3 size: 13 residues. Trimming stripped 9 bases from V and 6 bases from J, with 15 bases between. Germline CDR1 and CDR2: ENHRY and SYGVKD. The CDR3 is CAINTGFGQPQHF. The CDR3 DNA reads TGTGCCATAAACACAGGGTTCGGTCAGCCCCAGCATTTT.

V gene TRBV6-5 combines with J gene TRBJ1-2, with 8 bases that match TRBD1. The V segment lost 0 bases and the J segment 6 bases; nucleotides outside the gene matches: 3. This CDR3 has 14 residues. CDR1 is MNHEY and CDR2 is SVGAGI in the germline V gene. CDR3 in amino acids: CASSYSGQGNGYTF. The CDR3 region has the DNA TGTGCCAGCAGTTACTCAGGACAGGGTAATGGCTACACCTTC.

The rearrangement joins TRBV13 to TRBJ2-2; D perhaps matches TRBD1 (11 bases). The germline V and J ends were trimmed by 7 bases and 6 bases, with 39 bases remaining between them. Germline V gives CDR1 PRHDT, CDR2 FYEKMQ (reference sequence). This CDR3 comprises 22 residues. The CDR3 DNA follows: TGTGCCAGCACCTTCCTACCGTTGGACAGGGGGCGTCTAGCGGGAGTTGCCGGGGAGCTGTTTTTT. It yields the protein CASTFLPLDRGRLAGVAGELFF. The variable domain in full, completed from reference TRBV13 and TRBJ2-2, reads AAGVIQSPRHLIKEKRETATLKCYPIPRHDTVYWYQQGPGQDPQFLISFYEKMQSDKGSIPDRFSAQQFSDYHSELNMSSLELGDSALYFCASTFLPLDRGRLAGVAGELFFGEGSRLTVL.

This clonotype turned up a few times. The CDR3 DNA sequence: TGCGCCAGCAGCTTGGCCACGGGGGCAATTGACTATGGCTACACCTTC. Amino acids: CASSLATGAIDYGYTF. This chain links TRBV5-1 with TRBJ1-2; tentatively, D is TRBD1 (6 bases). The CDR3 has 16 amino acids. Trimming pared 0 bases from V and 3 bases from J, leaving 15 bases between. The germline CDR1 and CDR2 sequences are SGHRS and YFSETQ.